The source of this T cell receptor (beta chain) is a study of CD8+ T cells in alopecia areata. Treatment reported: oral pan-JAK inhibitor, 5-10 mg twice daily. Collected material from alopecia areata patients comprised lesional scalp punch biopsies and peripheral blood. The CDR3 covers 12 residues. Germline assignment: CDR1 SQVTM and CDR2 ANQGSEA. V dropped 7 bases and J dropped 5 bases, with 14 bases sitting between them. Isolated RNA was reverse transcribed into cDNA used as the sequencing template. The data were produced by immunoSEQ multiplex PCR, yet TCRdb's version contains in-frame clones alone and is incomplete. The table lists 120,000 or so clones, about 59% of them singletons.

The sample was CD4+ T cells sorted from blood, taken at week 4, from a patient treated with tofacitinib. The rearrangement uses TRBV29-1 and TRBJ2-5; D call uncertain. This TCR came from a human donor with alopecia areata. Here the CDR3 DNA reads TGCAGCGGCGGATCCCCGACGGAGACCCAGTACTTC. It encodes CSGGSPTETQYF.